A selection of T cell receptor beta chains follows, all from one sample in a study of blood T cells in healthy people across ages. Each CDR3 protein is one row after TCRdb ran MiXCR on the 5' RACE reads. The sample shows some 1.5 million distinct CDR3 sequences, 28% of them seen only once. The specimen was blood. Receptors were obtained from a woman in her thirties in good health. The CDR3 runs from the conserved cysteine through the conserved F or W.

TRBJ1-2	TRBV28	CASSSPGVGTYGYTF
TRBJ1-4	TRBV9	CASSLGGVNEKLFF
TRBJ2-1	TRBV20-1	CSASLAGRSNEQFF
TRBJ1-3	TRBV25-1	CASSATSGGSHTIYF
TRBJ1-6	TRBV12-3/TRBV12-4	CASRSGQATYNSPLHF
TRBJ2-2	TRBV12-3/TRBV12-4	CASSPTGPGEPFF
TRBJ2-7	TRBV20-1	CSAREGGGYEQYF
TRBJ2-5	TRBV24-1	CATSDLAGGRNEQYF
TRBJ1-3	TRBV20-1	CSAMATGNTIYF
TRBJ2-5	TRBV4-3	CASSQDLGLSGSEETQYF
TRBJ1-1	TRBV6-6	CASRKQGRVTEAFF
TRBJ2-1	TRBV7-2	CASSPGLLVQFF
TRBJ1-5	TRBV5-6	CASSPWGNQPQHF
TRBJ2-7	TRBV20-1	CSADEGTSGTYEQYF
TRBJ2-2	TRBV7-2	CASSLPPEHGELFF
TRBJ2-4	TRBV28	CASSSPTSGGNIQYF
TRBJ1-5	TRBV5-1	CASSLGPAGNHPQHF
TRBJ2-3	TRBV20-1	CSANNGQGATDTQYF
TRBJ2-7	TRBV12-3/TRBV12-4	CASSFRGRGIYEQYF
TRBJ1-1	TRBV7-9	CASSPTGSTEAFF
TRBJ2-5	TRBV5-6	CASSLRAGSQETQYF
TRBJ2-1	TRBV7-2	CASSPVSGTYNEQFF
TRBJ2-2	TRBV7-3	CASSSSRTSGYTGELFF
TRBJ1-2	TRBV19	CASSYERDYGYTF
TRBJ1-2	TRBV3-1	CASSQGRGYGYTF
NA	TRBV7-2	CASSLAGRVHEQYF
TRBJ1-2	TRBV28	CASSPLPQGANSFGYGYTF
TRBJ2-7	TRBV5-1	CASSLGSLGVYEQYF
TRBJ2-3	TRBV5-4	CASSLGLASADTQYF
TRBJ2-1	TRBV9	CASSVGGGPIYNEQFF
TRBJ1-1	TRBV29-1	CSVEKSIPNTEAFF
TRBJ1-2	TRBV29-1	CSVPGQGDYGYTF
TRBJ2-1	TRBV7-2	CASSLTASGGGYNEQFF
TRBJ2-7	TRBV7-9	CASSLDRAGLSSYEQYF
TRBJ1-1	TRBV29-1	CSVGDNFSYEQYFGPGTEAFF
TRBJ2-5	TRBV5-4	CASSLNGGVGETQYF
TRBJ2-5	TRBV29-1	CSVEWWDRGDETQYF
TRBJ1-4	TRBV30	CAWSGIEGEKLFF
TRBJ1-2	TRBV4-1	CASSQDRGVAYGYTF
TRBJ2-1	TRBV7-9	CASSFHRLAGREQFF
TRBJ2-4	TRBV24-1	CATRDRFDTQYF
TRBJ1-5	TRBV10-3	CAIREGDQPQHF
TRBJ2-2	TRBV2	CASSEAETGELFF
TRBJ1-5	TRBV12-3/TRBV12-4	CASSFGWDNQPQHF
TRBJ1-5	TRBV12-3/TRBV12-4	CASSSGQGAKPQHF
TRBJ2-1	TRBV24-1	CATSDWRETYNEQFF
TRBJ1-1	TRBV9	CASSASTGLNTEAFF
TRBJ1-1	TRBV12-3/TRBV12-4	CASSRPGRVEAFF
TRBJ1-2	TRBV20-1	CSAGTDFNYGYTF
TRBJ1-2	TRBV28	CASNLPGTGYGYTF
TRBJ2-1	TRBV28	CTSLPGGGGRRGNEQFF
TRBJ2-5	TRBV2	CASTVESGQETQYF
TRBJ2-1	TRBV5-5	CASSLKGREQFF
TRBJ1-4	TRBV20-1	CSAPTTGGEKLFF
TRBJ2-4	TRBV12-3/TRBV12-4	CASSRTSGRGPPNIQYF
TRBJ2-3	TRBV7-2	CASSLVWGGGYTDTQYF
TRBJ2-1	TRBV14	CASSAAAFYNEQFF
TRBJ2-1	TRBV5-1	CASSLGESPAGKYNEQFF
TRBJ2-5	TRBV7-9	CASSLMGGQETQYF